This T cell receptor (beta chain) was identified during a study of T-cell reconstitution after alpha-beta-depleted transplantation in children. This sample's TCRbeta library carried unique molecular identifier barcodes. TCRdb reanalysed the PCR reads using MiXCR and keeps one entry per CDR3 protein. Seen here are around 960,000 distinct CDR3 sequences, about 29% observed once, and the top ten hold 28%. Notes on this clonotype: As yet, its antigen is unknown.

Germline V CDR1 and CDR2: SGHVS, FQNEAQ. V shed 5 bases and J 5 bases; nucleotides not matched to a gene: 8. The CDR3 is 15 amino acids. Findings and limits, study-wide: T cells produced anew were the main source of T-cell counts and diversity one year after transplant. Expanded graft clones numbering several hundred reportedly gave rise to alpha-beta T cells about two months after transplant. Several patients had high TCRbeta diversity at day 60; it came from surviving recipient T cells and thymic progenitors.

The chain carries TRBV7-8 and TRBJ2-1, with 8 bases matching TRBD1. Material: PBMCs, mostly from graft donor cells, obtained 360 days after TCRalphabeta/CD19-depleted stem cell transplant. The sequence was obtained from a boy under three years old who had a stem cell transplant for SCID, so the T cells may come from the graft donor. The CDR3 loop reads CASSTRTGIDNEQFF. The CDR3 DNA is TGTGCCAGCAGCACCCGGACAGGGATCGACAATGAGCAGTTCTTC.